The clone carrying this T cell receptor beta chain was observed at least ten times. Its antigen is not known. The data derive from a study of CD8 T cells in ankylosing spondylitis. Study conclusions and caveats: Within matched ankylosing spondylitis synovial fluid, disease-linked clones were reportedly significantly enriched. Apparently characteristic of ankylosing spondylitis blood was a TCR beta motif (eight highly homologous variants). A subset of motif variants has previously been described in the synovial fluid and blood of reactive arthritis. The authors found the disease-linked clones to be CD8+ and relatively rare in peripheral blood.

For TCR beta, libraries came from quantitative 5'-RACE with molecular barcodes. Using its own MiXCR run on the 5' RACE reads, TCRdb lists one record per CDR3 protein. This sample has over 400,000 distinct CDR3 sequences, with roughly 25% found just once. CDR3 length: 14 residues. Germline V gene sequence: CDR1 SNHLY, CDR2 FYNNEI. The V end was cut by 7 bases, the J end by 4 bases, with 13 bases between. Sequencing input: blood, either unsorted or a sorted T cell fraction (not recorded which). The clonotype comes from a male donor with ankylosing spondylitis. The V gene is TRBV2, the J gene TRBJ1-4; D unresolved. The CDR3 coding sequence is TGTGCCAGCAAGTCGAATATGGATAATGAAAAACTGTTTTTT. Translation gives CASKSNMDNEKLFF. Based on the CDR3 plus reference TRBV2 and TRBJ1-4, the full variable domain is EPEVTQTPSHQVTQMGQEVILRCVPISNHLYFYWYRQILGQKVEFLVSFYNNEISEKSEIFDDQFSVERPDGSNFTLKIRSTKLEDSAMYFCASKSNMDNEKLFFGSGTQLSVL.